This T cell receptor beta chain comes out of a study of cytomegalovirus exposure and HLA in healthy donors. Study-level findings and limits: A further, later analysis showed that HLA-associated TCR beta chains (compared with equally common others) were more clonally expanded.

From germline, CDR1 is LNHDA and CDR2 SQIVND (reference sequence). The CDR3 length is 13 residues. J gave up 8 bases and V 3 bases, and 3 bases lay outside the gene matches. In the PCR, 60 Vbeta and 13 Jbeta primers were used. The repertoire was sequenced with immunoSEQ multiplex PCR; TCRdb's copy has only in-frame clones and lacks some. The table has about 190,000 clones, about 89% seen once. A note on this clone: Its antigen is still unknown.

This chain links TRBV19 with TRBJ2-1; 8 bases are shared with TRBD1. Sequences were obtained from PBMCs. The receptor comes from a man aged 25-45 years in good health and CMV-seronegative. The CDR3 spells CASSIPGGDEQFF. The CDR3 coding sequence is TGTGCCAGTAGTATTCCAGGGGGCGATGAGCAGTTCTTC.